This T cell receptor beta chain derives from a study of blood T cell repertoires in COVID-19. Across the study: Spain, Italy and the United States supplied samples that represented acute and convalescent COVID-19. Sources were T cells, B-cell-depleted T cells, or PBMCs; the material itself was cDNA or gDNA.

What the recovered Cohort 3 donors had was two negative PCRs, clearance, or symptom resolution. Original handling: Reference gene primer amplification yielded estimated nucleated cell counts. Data came from immunoSEQ multiplex PCR; TCRdb stores just in-frame clones and leaves some out. That table is the source of V, J and clone size, and D and trimming were worked out from the DNA. The data show around 170,000 clones, 84% seen once. CDR1 and CDR2 (germline): KGHDR, SFDVKD. Deletions cut 1 base from V and 6 bases from J, with 3 bases between. This CDR3 has 12 amino acids. The chain couples TRBV24-1 to TRBJ1-3, with D unclear. The sequencing sample was made of PBMCs or T cells enriched from blood (not recorded which). This receptor was obtained from a man over 45 who had recovered from COVID-19. The CDR3 is CATSDFSNTIYF. CDR3 nucleotide sequence: TGTGCCACCAGTGATTTCTCAAACACCATATATTTT.